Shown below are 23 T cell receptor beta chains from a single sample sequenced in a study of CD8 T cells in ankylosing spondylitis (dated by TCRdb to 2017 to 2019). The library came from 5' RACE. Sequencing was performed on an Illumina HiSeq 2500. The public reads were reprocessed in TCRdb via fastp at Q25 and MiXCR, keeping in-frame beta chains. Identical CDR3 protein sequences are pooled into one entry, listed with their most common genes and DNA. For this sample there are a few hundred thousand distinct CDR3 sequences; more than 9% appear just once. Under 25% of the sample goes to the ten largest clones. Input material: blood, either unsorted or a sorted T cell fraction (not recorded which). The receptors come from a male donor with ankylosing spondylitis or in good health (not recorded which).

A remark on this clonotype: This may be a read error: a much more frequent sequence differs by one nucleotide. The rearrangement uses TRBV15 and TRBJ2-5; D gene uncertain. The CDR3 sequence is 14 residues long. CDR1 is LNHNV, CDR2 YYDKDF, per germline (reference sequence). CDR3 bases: TGTGCCACCAGCAGAGATCGGGCCCAAGAGGCCCAGTACTTC. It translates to CATSRDRAQEAQYF.

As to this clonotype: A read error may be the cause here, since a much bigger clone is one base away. As DNA, the CDR3 is TGTACCAGCAGCCGAAATGGCAGGGGATGGGAGCAGTACTTC. Translation gives CTSSRNGRGWEQYF. J is TRBJ2-7 and V is TRBV3-1; perhaps TRBD1 as D (6 bases). In germline, CDR1 is LGHDT, CDR2 YNNKEL (reference sequence). The CDR3 extends over 14 amino acids.

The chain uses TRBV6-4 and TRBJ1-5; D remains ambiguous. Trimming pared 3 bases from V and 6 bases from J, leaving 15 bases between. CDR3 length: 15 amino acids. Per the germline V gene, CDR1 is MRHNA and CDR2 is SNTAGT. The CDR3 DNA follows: TGTGCCAGCAGTGAGTTCGACGGTGACGGTCAGCCCCAGCATTTT. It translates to CASSEFDGDGQPQHF.

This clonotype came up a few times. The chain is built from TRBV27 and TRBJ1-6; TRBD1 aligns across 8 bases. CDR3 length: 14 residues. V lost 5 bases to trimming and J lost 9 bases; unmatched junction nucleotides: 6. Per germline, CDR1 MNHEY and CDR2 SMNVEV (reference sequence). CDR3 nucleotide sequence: TGTGCCAGCAGTACCGGACAGGGTATTTCACCCCTCCACTTT. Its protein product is CASSTGQGISPLHF.

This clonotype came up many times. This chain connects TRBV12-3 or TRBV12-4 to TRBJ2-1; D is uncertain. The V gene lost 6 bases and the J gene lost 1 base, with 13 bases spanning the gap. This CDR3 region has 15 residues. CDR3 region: CASRVGISSYNEQFF. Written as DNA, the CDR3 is TGTGCCAGCAGGGTGGGTATAAGTTCCTACAATGAGCAGTTCTTC.

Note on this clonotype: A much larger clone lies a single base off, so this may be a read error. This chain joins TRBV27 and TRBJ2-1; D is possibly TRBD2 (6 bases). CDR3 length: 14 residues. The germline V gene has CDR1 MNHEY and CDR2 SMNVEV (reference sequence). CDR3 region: CTSSFAGGDNEQFF. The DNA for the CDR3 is TGTACCAGCAGTTTTGCAGGAGGGGACAATGAGCAGTTCTTC.

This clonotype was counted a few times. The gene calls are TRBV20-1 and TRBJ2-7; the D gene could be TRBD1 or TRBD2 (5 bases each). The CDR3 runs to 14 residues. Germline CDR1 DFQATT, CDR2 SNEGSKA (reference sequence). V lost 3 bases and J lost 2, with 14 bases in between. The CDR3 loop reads CSARDGAGAYEQYF. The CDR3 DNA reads TGCAGTGCTAGGGACGGGGCGGGCGCCTACGAGCAGTACTTC.

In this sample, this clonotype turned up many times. The chain's CDR3 is CASSLQGYETQYF. The CDR3 bases are TGCGCCAGCAGCTTACAGGGATATGAGACCCAGTACTTC. The gene calls are TRBV5-1 and TRBJ2-5, with D maybe TRBD1 (6 bases). Trimming removed 2 bases at V and 5 bases at J, with 10 bases between. The CDR3 contains 13 residues. Germline CDR1 and CDR2: SGHRS and YFSETQ. The variable domain in full, completed from reference TRBV5-1 and TRBJ2-5, reads KAGVTQTPRYLIKTRGQQVTLSCSPISGHRSVSWYQQTPGQGLQFLFEYFSETQRNKGNFPGRFSGRQFSNSRSEMNVSTLELGDSALYLCASSLQGYETQYFGPGTRLLVL.

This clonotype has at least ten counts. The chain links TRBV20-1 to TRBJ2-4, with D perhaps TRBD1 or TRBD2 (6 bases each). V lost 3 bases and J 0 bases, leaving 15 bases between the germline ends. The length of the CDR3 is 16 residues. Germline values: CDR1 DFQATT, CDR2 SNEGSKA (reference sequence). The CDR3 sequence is CSARVQGGLAKNIQYF. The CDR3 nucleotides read TGCAGTGCTAGGGTTCAAGGGGGACTAGCCAAAAACATTCAGTACTTC.

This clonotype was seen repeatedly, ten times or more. The CDR3: CSARMGGRGQPQHF. The CDR3 nucleotides are TGCAGTGCTAGGATGGGGGGGAGGGGGCAGCCCCAGCATTTT. The J gene is TRBJ1-5, the V gene TRBV20-1; a possible D gene is TRBD1 (6 bases). Germline assignment: CDR1 DFQATT and CDR2 SNEGSKA (reference sequence). The ends were cut back, 3 bases at V and 7 bases at J, with 16 bases in the middle. The CDR3 extends over 14 amino acids.

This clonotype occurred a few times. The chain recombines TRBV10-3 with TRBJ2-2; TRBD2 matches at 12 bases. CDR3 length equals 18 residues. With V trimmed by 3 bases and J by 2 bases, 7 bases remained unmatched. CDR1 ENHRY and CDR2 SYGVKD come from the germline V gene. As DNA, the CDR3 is TGTGCCATCAGTGACCGACTAGCGGGGGATCTCAACACCGGGGAGCTGTTTTTT. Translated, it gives CAISDRLAGDLNTGELFF.

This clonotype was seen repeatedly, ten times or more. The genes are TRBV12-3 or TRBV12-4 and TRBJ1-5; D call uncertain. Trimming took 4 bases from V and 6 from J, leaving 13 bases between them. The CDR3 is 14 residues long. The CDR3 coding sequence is TGTGCCAGCAGTTCTACCGGACGGAGTCAGCCCCAGCATTTT. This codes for CASSSTGRSQPQHF.

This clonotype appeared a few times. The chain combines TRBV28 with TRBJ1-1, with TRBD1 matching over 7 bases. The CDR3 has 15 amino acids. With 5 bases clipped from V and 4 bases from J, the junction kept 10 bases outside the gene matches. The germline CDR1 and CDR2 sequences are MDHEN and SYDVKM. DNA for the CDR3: TGTGCCAGCAGTCTCCAAGGGACAGTCCCCACTGAAGCTTTCTTT. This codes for CASSLQGTVPTEAFF.

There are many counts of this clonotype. CDR3 sequence: CASRKDRQANTGELFF. The CDR3 DNA is TGCGCCAGCAGGAAGGACAGGCAAGCGAACACCGGGGAGCTGTTTTTT. The chain is built from TRBV5-1 and TRBJ2-2; TRBD1 matches at 7 bases. This CDR3 has 16 amino acids. Germline CDR1 reads SGHRS; CDR2 reads YFSETQ. Trimming cost V 5 bases and J 0 bases; bases outside gene matches: 7.

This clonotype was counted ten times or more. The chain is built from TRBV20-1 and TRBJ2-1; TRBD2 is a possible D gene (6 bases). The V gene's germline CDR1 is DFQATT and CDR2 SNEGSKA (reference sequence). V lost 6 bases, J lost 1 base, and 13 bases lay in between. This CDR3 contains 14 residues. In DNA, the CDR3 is TGCAGTGCGGAGGGGCGGGTATCCTACAATGAGCAGTTCTTC. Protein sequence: CSAEGRVSYNEQFF.

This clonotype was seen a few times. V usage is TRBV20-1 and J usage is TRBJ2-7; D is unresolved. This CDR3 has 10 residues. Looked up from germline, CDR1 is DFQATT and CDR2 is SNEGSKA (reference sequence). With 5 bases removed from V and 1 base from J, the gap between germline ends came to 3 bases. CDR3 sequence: CSAASYEQYF. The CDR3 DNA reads TGCAGTGCTGCATCCTACGAGCAGTACTTC.

DNA of the CDR3: TGCGCCAGCAGCTTGGAGCCAGGGACTCCCACTGAAGCTTTCTTT. This codes for CASSLEPGTPTEAFF. This chain joins TRBV5-1 and TRBJ1-1, with D perhaps matching TRBD1 (5 bases). Germline V gene sequence: CDR1 SGHRS, CDR2 YFSETQ. The CDR3 extends over 15 amino acids. V shed 0 bases and J shed 4 bases, with 13 bases lying between them.

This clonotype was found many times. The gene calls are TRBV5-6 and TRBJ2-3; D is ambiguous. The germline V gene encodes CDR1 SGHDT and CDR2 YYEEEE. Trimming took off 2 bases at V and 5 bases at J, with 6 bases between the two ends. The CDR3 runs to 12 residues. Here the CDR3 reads CASSLWIDTQYF. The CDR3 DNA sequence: TGTGCCAGCAGCTTATGGATAGATACGCAGTATTTT.

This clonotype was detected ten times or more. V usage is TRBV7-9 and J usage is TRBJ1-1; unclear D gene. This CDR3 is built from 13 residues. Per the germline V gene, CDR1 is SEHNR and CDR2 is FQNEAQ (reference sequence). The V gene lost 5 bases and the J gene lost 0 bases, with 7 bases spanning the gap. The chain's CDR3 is CASSQALNTEAFF. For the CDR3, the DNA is TGTGCCAGCAGCCAAGCCCTGAACACTGAAGCTTTCTTT.

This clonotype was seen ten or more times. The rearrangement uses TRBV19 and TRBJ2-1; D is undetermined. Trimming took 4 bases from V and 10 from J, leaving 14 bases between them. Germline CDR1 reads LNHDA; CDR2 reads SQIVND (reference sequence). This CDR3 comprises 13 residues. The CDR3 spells CASSTDASREQFF. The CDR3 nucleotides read TGTGCCAGTAGTACTGATGCGAGCCGGGAGCAGTTCTTC.

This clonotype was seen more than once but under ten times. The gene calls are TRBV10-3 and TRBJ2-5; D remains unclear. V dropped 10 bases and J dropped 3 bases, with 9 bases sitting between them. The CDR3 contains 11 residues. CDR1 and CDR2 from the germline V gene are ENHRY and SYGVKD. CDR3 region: CATSMKETQYF. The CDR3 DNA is TGTGCCACCTCGATGAAAGAGACCCAGTACTTC.

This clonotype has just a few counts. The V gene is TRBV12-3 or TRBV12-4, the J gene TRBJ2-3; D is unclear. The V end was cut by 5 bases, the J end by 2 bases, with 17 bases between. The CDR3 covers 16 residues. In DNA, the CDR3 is TGTGCCAGCAGTCGCCGCCCCGCCAGCGACACAGATACGCAGTATTTT. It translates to CASSRRPASDTDTQYF.

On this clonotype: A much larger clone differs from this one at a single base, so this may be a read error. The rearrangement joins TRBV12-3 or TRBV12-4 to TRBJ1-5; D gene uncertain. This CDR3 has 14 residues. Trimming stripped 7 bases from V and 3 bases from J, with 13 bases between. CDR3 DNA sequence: TGTGCCAGCACCAGTGTGGGCCTCAATCAGCCCCAGCATTTT. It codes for CASTSVGLNQPQHF.